The rows below give T cell receptor beta chains drawn from one sample of a study of cytomegalovirus exposure and HLA in healthy donors. Using immunoSEQ multiplex PCR, the repertoire was profiled, and TCRdb retains in-frame clones only, with some absent. Seen here are fewer than 200,000 clones, 60% to 80% observed once, and the top ten hold approximately 2.5%. Source material: PBMCs. These receptors were obtained from a man aged 55 to 70 in good health and CMV-seronegative. The CDR3 runs from the conserved cysteine through the conserved F or W. The D gene is left open where the match is weak. Only part of the rows carry a size: once, few, many, or a class if the clone is expanded.

V	D	size	J	DNA	CDR3
TRBV28	.	.	TRBJ1-4	TGTGCCAGCAGTTCCCGAGGGTTTAATGAAAAACTGTTTTTT	CASSSRGFNEKLFF
TRBV28	TRBD2	.	TRBJ2-2	TGTGCCAGCAGTTTACTAGCGGGAGGCACCGGGGAGCTGTTTTTT	CASSLLAGGTGELFF
TRBV27	TRBD1	.	TRBJ2-1	TGTGCCAGCAGTTCTCCGGACAGGGGGCTCGCCAATGAGCAGTTCTTC	CASSSPDRGLANEQFF
TRBV6-1	.	.	TRBJ2-5	TGTGCCAGCAAACCGACAAGCCAAGAGACCCAGTACTTC	CASKPTSQETQYF
TRBV6-1	.	.	TRBJ1-2	TGTGCCAGCAGTCCCAGTTGGGAGGGGAGCGGCTACACCTTC	CASSPSWEGSGYTF
TRBV19	.	.	TRBJ1-5	TGTGCCAGTAGTACCGACCTAAGGTGGGACGGACAGAATCAGCCCCAGCATTTT	CASSTDLRWDGQNQPQHF
TRBV6-5	.	few	TRBJ2-5	TGTGCCAGCAGACTCGACAGTGGGCGAGAGACCCAGTACTTC	CASRLDSGRETQYF
TRBV18	.	.	TRBJ2-3	TGTGCCAGCTCACCAGTGGGAGTAAGCACAGATACGCAGTATTTT	CASSPVGVSTDTQYF
TRBV6-1	TRBD2	.	TRBJ2-1	TGTGCCAGCACCCTAGCGGCTATTTACAATGAGCAGTTCTTC	CASTLAAIYNEQFF
TRBV2	TRBD2	.	TRBJ2-3	TGTGCCAGCAATTACCTAGCGGCGCGCACAGATACGCAGTATTTT	CASNYLAARTDTQYF
TRBV5-1	.	.	TRBJ1-1	TGCGCCAGCAGCTTGTACGGGGACACTGAAGCTTTCTTT	CASSLYGDTEAFF
TRBV5-1	TRBD1	once	TRBJ1-1	TGCGCCAGCAGCCGGGACAGGGTGTTAGAAGCTTTCTTT	CASSRDRVLEAFF
TRBV28	.	.	TRBJ2-2	TGTGCCAGCAGTTTACTGACACCCGGGGAGCTGTTTTTT	CASSLLTPGELFF
TRBV19	TRBD2	few	TRBJ2-7	TGTGCCAGTAGTATAGAGGCTAGCGGGGTTTACGAGCAGTACTTC	CASSIEASGVYEQYF
TRBV2	TRBD2	.	TRBJ2-5	TGTGCCAGCAGGATGATGGGGGGGGAACAAGAGACCCAGTACTTC	CASRMMGGEQETQYF
TRBV10-2	.	.	TRBJ1-1	TGCGCCAGCAGTATCGGGGGAATCACTGAAGCTTTCTTT	CASSIGGITEAFF
TRBV19	TRBD1	.	TRBJ1-1	TGTGCCAGTAGTATACGGGATCTAGGGGGCGCTGCGACTGAAGCTTTCTTT	CASSIRDLGGAATEAFF
TRBV29-1	TRBD1	once	TRBJ2-1	TGCAGCGCCGAAAAGACAGGGGGCGCCTACAATGAGCAGTTCTTC	CSAEKTGGAYNEQFF
TRBV19	.	.	TRBJ1-1	TGTGCCAGTAGTTACGGGCAGGGGATTGCTGAAGCTTTCTTT	CASSYGQGIAEAFF
TRBV4-2	TRBD2	.	TRBJ2-3	TGTGCCAGCAGCCAGGGACTAGCGGGGGGCCCTGGGCGAGCAGATACGCAGTATTTT	CASSQGLAGGPGRADTQYF
TRBV5-1	TRBD1	.	TRBJ2-3	TGCGCCAGCAGCCAGGGGGCGAGCACAGATACGCAGTATTTT	CASSQGASTDTQYF
TRBV19	.	.	TRBJ1-1	TGTGCCAGTAGTATGTGGACCTGGGGCATGAACACTGAAGCTTTCTTT	CASSMWTWGMNTEAFF
TRBV10-3	TRBD1	few	TRBJ1-2	TGTGCCACCCTCACCGACAGGGGAGGAAACTATGGCTACACCTTC	CATLTDRGGNYGYTF
TRBV13	.	once	TRBJ1-2	TGTGCCAGCAGGGGGATCGGCCAGGACTATGGCTACCCCTTC	CASRGIGQDYGYPF
TRBV7-8	TRBD1	.	TRBJ1-2	TGTGCCAGCAGCCCCCGGACAGGAAAGTCGTATGGCTACACCTTC	CASSPRTGKSYGYTF
TRBV7-9	TRBD2	.	TRBJ2-7	TGTGCCAGCAGCTTAGGGACTAGCGGGCGGCAAAGCTCCTACGAGCAGTACTTC	CASSLGTSGRQSSYEQYF
TRBV6-1	.	once	TRBJ1-2	TGTGCCAGCAGTGAATACCGGCGGAACTATGGCTACACCTTC	CASSEYRRNYGYTF
TRBV5-1	TRBD2	.	TRBJ2-1	TGCGCCAGCAGCGTAAGCGGGGGATCCTCCTACAATGAGCAGTTCTTC	CASSVSGGSSYNEQFF
TRBV28	TRBD2	.	TRBJ2-1	TGTGCCAGCGGGGGGGAGGGTTACAATGAGCAGTTCTTC	CASGGEGYNEQFF
TRBV6-6	TRBD1	.	TRBJ2-7	TGTGCCAGCAGAGAGACAGGGGTGGGAGAGCAGTACTTC	CASRETGVGEQYF
TRBV12-5	TRBD1	.	TRBJ2-3	TGTGCTAGTGGTCGACAGGGGGCGGGCACAGATACGCAGTATTTT	CASGRQGAGTDTQYF